Detailed here is one TCR beta chain. Which cohort a participant joined came from the clinical history participants gave. The sample originates from a study of blood T cell repertoires in COVID-19. Study in general: Both acute and convalescent COVID-19 samples were obtained from the United States, Italy and Spain.

The CDR3 totals 16 residues. With 0 bases removed from V and 5 bases from J, the gap between germline ends came to 16 bases. The V gene's germline CDR1 is LNHNV and CDR2 YYDKDF (reference sequence). Repertoires were generated with immunoSEQ multiplex PCR, while TCRdb's copy carries only in-frame clones and drops some. The sample contains hundreds of thousands of clones, over 85% of which appear only once. This sequence joins TRBV15 and TRBJ1-2; D is perhaps TRBD1 (6 bases). The source of this sequence is a woman aged 50 to 60 who had been exposed to COVID-19. Sequenced: PBMCs or T cells enriched from blood (not recorded which). Written as DNA, the CDR3 is TGTGCCACCAGCAGAGATGGGGTCGACAGGCTGTATGGCTACACCTTC. This gives the protein CATSRDGVDRLYGYTF.